Listed below are T cell receptor beta chains from one sample, sequenced in a study of blood T cell repertoires in COVID-19. Libraries were prepared by immunoSEQ multiplex PCR; TCRdb keeps only in-frame clonotypes and omits some of them. The table has 400,000 or so clones, 85% to 90% seen once. Material for sequencing was peripheral blood. The receptor source for this set is a man in his late teens or twenties with COVID-19, enrolled during active disease. The CDR3 runs from the conserved cysteine through the conserved F or W. D genes are given only for firm matches. Only part of the rows carry a size: once, few, many, or a class if the clone is expanded.

clone size: few
V gene: TRBV14
D gene: TRBD1
CDR3 length: 16
J gene: TRBJ2-7
CDR3 protein: CASSPLQGVAVYEQYF

clone size: once
V gene: TRBV6-2/TRBV6-3
D gene: TRBD1
CDR3 length: 15
J gene: TRBJ2-7
CDR3 protein: CASSYSGTGLYEQYF

clone size: once
V gene: TRBV2
D gene: NA
CDR3 length: 18
J gene: TRBJ1-5
CDR3 protein: CASSERGHSSNSNQPQHF

clone size: few
V gene: TRBV20-1
D gene: NA
CDR3 length: 11
J gene: TRBJ2-7
CDR3 protein: CSANRAYEQYF

clone size: NA
V gene: TRBV11-2
D gene: NA
CDR3 length: 13
J gene: TRBJ2-7
CDR3 protein: CASSLAERGEQYF

clone size: NA
V gene: TRBV19
D gene: NA
CDR3 length: 15
J gene: TRBJ1-5
CDR3 protein: CASRSQGSGNQPQHF

clone size: NA
V gene: TRBV6-1
D gene: TRBD2
CDR3 length: 17
J gene: TRBJ2-1
CDR3 protein: CASSEASGLVVEDEQFF

clone size: NA
V gene: TRBV5-1
D gene: TRBD2
CDR3 length: 15
J gene: TRBJ2-2
CDR3 protein: CASSLFSGSPGELFF

clone size: NA
V gene: TRBV2
D gene: NA
CDR3 length: 16
J gene: TRBJ2-2
CDR3 protein: CASSEKQGSNTGELFF

clone size: NA
V gene: TRBV4-1
D gene: NA
CDR3 length: 11
J gene: TRBJ2-7
CDR3 protein: CASSSAGEQYF

clone size: NA
V gene: TRBV29-1
D gene: TRBD2
CDR3 length: 15
J gene: TRBJ2-3
CDR3 protein: CSVEDGTSVVDTQYF

clone size: once
V gene: TRBV24-1
D gene: NA
CDR3 length: 11
J gene: TRBJ2-3
CDR3 protein: CATSDADTQYF

clone size: few
V gene: TRBV7-2
D gene: TRBD1
CDR3 length: 18
J gene: TRBJ1-2
CDR3 protein: CASSSLGQGAYSNYGYTF

clone size: NA
V gene: TRBV5-4
D gene: TRBD1
CDR3 length: 15
J gene: TRBJ1-6
CDR3 protein: CASSLVATGNSPLHF

clone size: NA
V gene: TRBV10-2
D gene: NA
CDR3 length: 16
J gene: TRBJ2-4
CDR3 protein: CASSDRGGLDKNIQYF

clone size: NA
V gene: TRBV12-3/TRBV12-4
D gene: NA
CDR3 length: 12
J gene: TRBJ1-1
CDR3 protein: CASSVTGTEAFF

clone size: NA
V gene: TRBV7-9
D gene: NA
CDR3 length: 13
J gene: TRBJ1-5
CDR3 protein: CASSLDSSQPQHF

clone size: few
V gene: TRBV6-2/TRBV6-3
D gene: TRBD1
CDR3 length: 15
J gene: TRBJ2-7
CDR3 protein: CASSILRGFAYEQYF

clone size: NA
V gene: TRBV9
D gene: NA
CDR3 length: 15
J gene: TRBJ2-1
CDR3 protein: CASSVAGTEYNEQFF

clone size: NA
V gene: TRBV19
D gene: TRBD1
CDR3 length: 14
J gene: TRBJ2-7
CDR3 protein: CASSATGAFYEQYF

clone size: NA
V gene: TRBV10-1
D gene: NA
CDR3 length: 13
J gene: TRBJ2-3
CDR3 protein: CASSLSGRDTQYF

clone size: NA
V gene: TRBV19
D gene: NA
CDR3 length: 12
J gene: TRBJ2-2
CDR3 protein: CASLTGTGELFF

clone size: NA
V gene: TRBV29-1
D gene: NA
CDR3 length: 16
J gene: TRBJ2-1
CDR3 protein: CSVDGFGGEASDEQFF

clone size: NA
V gene: TRBV2
D gene: NA
CDR3 length: 13
J gene: TRBJ2-1
CDR3 protein: CASSDEEDNEQFF

clone size: few
V gene: TRBV11-2
D gene: TRBD1
CDR3 length: 13
J gene: TRBJ1-2
CDR3 protein: CASSSGQNYGYTF

clone size: NA
V gene: TRBV7-8
D gene: TRBD1
CDR3 length: 13
J gene: TRBJ1-1
CDR3 protein: CASSPGGVTEAFF

clone size: NA
V gene: TRBV25-1
D gene: NA
CDR3 length: 13
J gene: TRBJ1-3
CDR3 protein: CASRGEAGNTIYF

clone size: NA
V gene: TRBV29-1
D gene: NA
CDR3 length: 12
J gene: TRBJ2-4
CDR3 protein: CSVEANQNIQYF

clone size: NA
V gene: TRBV3-1/TRBV3-2
D gene: NA
CDR3 length: 18
J gene: TRBJ2-2
CDR3 protein: CASSPTAPQAAHTGELFF

clone size: NA
V gene: TRBV18
D gene: TRBD2
CDR3 length: 17
J gene: TRBJ2-5
CDR3 protein: CASSPRTSGSPGETQYF

clone size: NA
V gene: TRBV3-1/TRBV3-2
D gene: NA
CDR3 length: 14
J gene: TRBJ2-5
CDR3 protein: CASSQGVGQETQYF

clone size: NA
V gene: TRBV5-4
D gene: TRBD2
CDR3 length: 15
J gene: TRBJ2-7
CDR3 protein: CASSPASSGRHEQYF

clone size: NA
V gene: TRBV3-1/TRBV3-2
D gene: NA
CDR3 length: 13
J gene: TRBJ2-5
CDR3 protein: CASSQALQETQYF

clone size: NA
V gene: TRBV4-2
D gene: NA
CDR3 length: 15
J gene: TRBJ1-6
CDR3 protein: CASSVSGEESTPLHF

clone size: NA
V gene: TRBV6-5
D gene: NA
CDR3 length: 13
J gene: TRBJ1-2
CDR3 protein: CASSLEGYYGYTF

clone size: NA
V gene: TRBV7-9
D gene: NA
CDR3 length: 15
J gene: TRBJ2-2
CDR3 protein: CASSTPGFDTGELFF

clone size: NA
V gene: TRBV16
D gene: NA
CDR3 length: 15
J gene: TRBJ2-5
CDR3 protein: CASSQFMAQQETQYF

clone size: NA
V gene: TRBV6-2/TRBV6-3
D gene: NA
CDR3 length: 16
J gene: TRBJ2-3
CDR3 protein: CASSYSKRIISDTQYF

clone size: NA
V gene: TRBV5-4
D gene: TRBD2
CDR3 length: 18
J gene: TRBJ2-5
CDR3 protein: CASSLGLAGAGLTETQYF

clone size: few
V gene: TRBV6-6
D gene: TRBD2
CDR3 length: 14
J gene: TRBJ2-1
CDR3 protein: CASSSGGLYNEQFF

clone size: NA
V gene: TRBV5-8
D gene: NA
CDR3 length: 15
J gene: TRBJ2-5
CDR3 protein: CASSLGLRDGGTQYF

clone size: NA
V gene: TRBV11-2
D gene: TRBD1
CDR3 length: 15
J gene: TRBJ2-1
CDR3 protein: CASTSTGDSYNEQFF

clone size: NA
V gene: TRBV24-1
D gene: TRBD1
CDR3 length: 15
J gene: TRBJ2-2
CDR3 protein: CATQIGDREAGELFF

clone size: NA
V gene: TRBV3-1/TRBV3-2
D gene: TRBD2
CDR3 length: 14
J gene: TRBJ2-5
CDR3 protein: CASSRGGARETQYF